The 7 T cell receptor beta chains in this list originate from one sample, sequenced in a study of T-cell reconstitution after alpha-beta-depleted transplantation in children. Molecular barcoding with unique molecular identifiers was used for the TCRbeta library. A single record per CDR3 protein comes from TCRdb applying MiXCR to the PCR reads. The sample includes some 460,000 distinct CDR3 sequences, roughly 16% of them seen just once. The starting material was PBMCs, mostly from graft donor cells, obtained 360 days after TCRalphabeta/CD19-depleted stem cell transplant. The receptors shown here come from a boy under two years old who had a stem cell transplant for Wiskott-Aldrich syndrome, so the T cells may come from the graft donor.

This chain joins TRBV29-1 and TRBJ2-5; the D is unclear. The V end was cut by 1 base, the J end by 7 bases, with 10 bases between. Germline CDR1 is SQVTM and CDR2 is ANQGSEA. CDR3 size: 12 residues. The CDR3 region is CSVEVVIGTQYF. The CDR3 DNA reads as TGCAGCGTTGAAGTAGTCATAGGGACCCAGTACTTC. Looking up the rest from reference TRBV29-1 and TRBJ2-5 gives the full variable domain: SAVISQKPSRDICQRGTSLTIQCQVDSQVTMMFWYRQQPGQSLTLIATANQGSEATYESGFVIDKFPISRPNLTFSTLTVSNMSPEDSSIYLCSVEVVIGTQYFGPGTRLLVL.

The V and J genes are TRBV7-2 and TRBJ2-7, with TRBD2 as a possible D gene (5 bases). The V end was cut by 5 bases, the J end by 4 bases, with 12 bases between. Per the germline V gene, CDR1 is SGHTA and CDR2 is FQGNSA. There are 13 residues in the CDR3. The CDR3 DNA is TGTGCCAGCAGCCCCCGGAGCGGTTACGAGCAGTACTTC. It is translated as CASSPRSGYEQYF.

This clonotype occurred a few times. The chain joins TRBV7-9 to TRBJ2-2; possible D gene TRBD1, 6 bases. With 3 bases removed from V and 5 bases from J, the gap between germline ends came to 10 bases. The CDR3 is 14 amino acids. Germline V gives CDR1 SEHNR, CDR2 FQNEAQ (reference sequence). In DNA form, the CDR3 reads TGTGCCAGCAGCTTCACAGGGCTAACCGGGGAGCTGTTTTTT. Translated: CASSFTGLTGELFF.

The chain has TRBV7-6 and TRBJ2-1; TRBD1 matches 12 bases. The ends lost 4 bases at V and 8 bases at J; junction bases unmatched: 9. The CDR3 is 16 amino acids. Looked up from germline, CDR1 is SGHVS and CDR2 is FNYEAQ. The CDR3 nucleotides read TGTGCCAGCAGCTCGATCTCGGGACAGGGGGCCCATGAGCAGTTCTTC. Translating it yields CASSSISGQGAHEQFF.

The sample holds a few counts of this clonotype. V is TRBV11-2 and J is TRBJ2-1; 11 nucleotides align to TRBD2. V dropped 5 bases and J dropped 0; count of bases not matched to a gene: 15. Per germline, CDR1 SGHAT and CDR2 FQNNGV. The CDR3 has 20 residues. Here the CDR3 DNA reads TGTGCCAGCAGCCCCAAGGGGGCTAGCGGGAGGCGGAGCTCCTACAATGAGCAGTTCTTC. Residues: CASSPKGASGRRSSYNEQFF.

This clonotype was counted at least ten times. The genes are TRBV12-3 or TRBV12-4 and TRBJ2-5, with 9 bases fitting TRBD2. Trimming removed 5 bases from V and 2 bases from J; junction bases left unmatched: 9. This CDR3 comprises 16 residues. The CDR3 loop reads CASSPLTSGSQETQYF. The CDR3 DNA reads TGTGCCAGCAGTCCCCTAACTAGCGGGTCACAAGAGACCCAGTACTTC.

This clonotype was seen more than once but under ten times. The rearrangement uses TRBV18 and TRBJ2-4; D call uncertain. V dropped 3 bases and J dropped 0 bases, with 12 bases sitting between them. The CDR3 has 16 amino acids. Germline assignment: CDR1 KGHSH and CDR2 LQKENI. The CDR3 DNA sequence: TGTGCCAGCTCACCGCTTCCAGGAGTAGCCAAAAACATTCAGTACTTC. It yields the protein CASSPLPGVAKNIQYF.